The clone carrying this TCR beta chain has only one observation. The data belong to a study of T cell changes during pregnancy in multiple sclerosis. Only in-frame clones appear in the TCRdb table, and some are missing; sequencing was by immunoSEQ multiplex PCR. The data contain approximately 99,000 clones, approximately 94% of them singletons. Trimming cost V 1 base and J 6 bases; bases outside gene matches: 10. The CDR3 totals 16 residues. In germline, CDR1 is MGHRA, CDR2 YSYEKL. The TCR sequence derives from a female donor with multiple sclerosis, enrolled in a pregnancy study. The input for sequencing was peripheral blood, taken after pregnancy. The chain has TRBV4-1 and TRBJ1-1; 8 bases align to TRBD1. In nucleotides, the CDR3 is TGCGCCAGCAGCCAAGCCCAAGACAGGGGTACTGCTGAAGCTTTCTTT. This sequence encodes CASSQAQDRGTAEAFF.